This T cell receptor beta chain was captured by sequencing in a study of sequential checkpoint blockade in melanoma. Treatment given: randomized to nivolumab then ipilimumab (arm A) or the reverse (arm B). The method was immunoSEQ multiplex PCR; TCRdb's version includes in-frame clones alone and lacks a portion of them. The sample includes under 15,000 clones, under 80% of them seen just once. Germline lookup yields CDR1 SGHDN and CDR2 FVKESK. The trim removed 5 bases at V and 3 bases at J, leaving 6 bases unmatched. The CDR3 is 14 residues long. This chain connects TRBV14 to TRBJ1-1; 7 nucleotides match TRBD1. Source: CD8+ T cells sorted from blood (inferred from file names), taken from a patient given nivolumab and ipilimumab in sequence. This TCR came from a human donor with melanoma. CDR3 loop: CASSYTGAYTEAFF. CDR3 coding DNA: TGTGCCAGCAGCTACACAGGGGCGTACACTGAAGCTTTCTTT.